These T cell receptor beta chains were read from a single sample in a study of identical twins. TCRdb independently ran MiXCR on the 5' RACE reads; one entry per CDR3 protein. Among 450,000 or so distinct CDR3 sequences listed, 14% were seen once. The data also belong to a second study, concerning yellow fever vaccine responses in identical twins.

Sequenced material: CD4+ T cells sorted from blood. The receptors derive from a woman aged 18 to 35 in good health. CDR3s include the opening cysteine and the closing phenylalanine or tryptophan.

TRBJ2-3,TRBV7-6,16,CASSPTGQGATDTQYF
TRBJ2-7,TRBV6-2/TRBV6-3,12,CATNEPSYEQYF
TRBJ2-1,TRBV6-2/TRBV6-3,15,CASRLLTSGYNEQFF
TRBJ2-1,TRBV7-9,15,CASSFQGRSYNEQFF
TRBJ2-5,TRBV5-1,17,CASSSRDSGPPGETQYF
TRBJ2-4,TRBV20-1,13,CSARWPAKNIQYF
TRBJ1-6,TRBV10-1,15,CASSETGTGVSPLHF
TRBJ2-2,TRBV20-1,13,CSARFGNTGELFF
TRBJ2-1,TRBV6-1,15,CASRTLTSSYNEQFF
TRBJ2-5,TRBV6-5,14,CASNFRGYQETQYF
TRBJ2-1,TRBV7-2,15,CASSFTSGGYNEQFF
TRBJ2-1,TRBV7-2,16,CASSLFSSGVGYEQFF
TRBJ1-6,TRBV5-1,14,CASSVDRGNSPLHF
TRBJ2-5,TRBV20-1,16,CSLVPGTSGDLETQYF
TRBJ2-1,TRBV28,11,CASRVRGEQFF
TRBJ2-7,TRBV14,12,CASAGGSYEQYF
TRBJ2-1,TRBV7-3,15,CASSLSTDPPHEQFF
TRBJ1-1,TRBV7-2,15,CASSLVRGANTEAFF
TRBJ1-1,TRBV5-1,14,CASSRDGQNTEAFF
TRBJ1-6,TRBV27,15,CASTISGGRNSPLHF
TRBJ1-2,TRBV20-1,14,CSARDPRDASGYTF
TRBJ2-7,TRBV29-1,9,CSAGGEQYF
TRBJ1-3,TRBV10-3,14,CAISDSISGNTIYF
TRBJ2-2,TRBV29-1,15,CSVLRGLTNTGELFF
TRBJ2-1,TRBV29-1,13,CSVVMRGTRLEFF
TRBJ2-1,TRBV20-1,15,CSASRGKGPYNEQFF
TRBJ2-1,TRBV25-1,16,CASSELLTSGSPLEFF
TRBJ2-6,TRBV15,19,CATSREKKAGLSGANVLTF
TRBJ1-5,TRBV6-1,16,CASSRLTGTGDQPQHF
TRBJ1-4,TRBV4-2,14,CASTYGTGDEKLFF
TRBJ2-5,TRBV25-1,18,CASSAAAMGLLRGETQYF
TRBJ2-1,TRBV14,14,CASSQVLAGAEQFF
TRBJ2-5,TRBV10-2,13,CASSEPLGETQYF
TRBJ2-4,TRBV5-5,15,CASSYGQGEKNIQYF
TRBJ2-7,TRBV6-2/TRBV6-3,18,CASRRIGLAGELDYEQYF
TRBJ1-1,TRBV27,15,CASSPYGTENTEAFF
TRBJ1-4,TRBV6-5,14,CASSYGRVGEKLFF
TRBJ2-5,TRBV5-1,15,CASSLVGRIQETQYF
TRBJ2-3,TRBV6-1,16,CASSTTSGGFTDTQYF
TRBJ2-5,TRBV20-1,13,CSAARGVGETQYF
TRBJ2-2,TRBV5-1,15,CASSLGGGEAGELFF
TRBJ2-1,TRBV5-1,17,CANSAGLTSGRNNEQFF
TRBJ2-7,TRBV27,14,CASSYSRGTYEQYF
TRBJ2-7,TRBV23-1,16,CASSPIRDRVPYEQYF
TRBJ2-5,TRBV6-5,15,CASSYGGGRTETQYF
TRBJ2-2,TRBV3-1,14,CASSQRWSTGELFF
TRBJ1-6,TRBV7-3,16,CASSAGQGLYNSPLHF
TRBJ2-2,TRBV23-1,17,CASSQLSGWSNTGELFF